One T cell receptor (beta chain) is described in this entry. What it binds is not known. The sample comes from a study of cytomegalovirus exposure and HLA in healthy donors. Overall study findings and caveats: Some TCR beta chains (over 150 of them) were listed as cytomegalovirus-associated.

Germline V gene data show CDR1 as LNHDA and CDR2 as SQIVND (reference sequence). Deletions cut 2 bases from V and 8 bases from J, with 4 bases between. The CDR3 sequence is 11 residues long. This PCR relied on a set of 60 Vbeta primers and 13 Jbeta primers. This table comes from immunoSEQ multiplex PCR, and its TCRdb copy is limited to in-frame clones, with some not included. Its table records about 120,000 clones. The sequence derives from a young man in good health and CMV-seronegative. The sequenced sample was PBMCs. This rearrangement joins TRBV19 to TRBJ2-4, with D unclear. The CDR3 protein is CASSILDIQYF. The CDR3 nucleotides read TGTGCCAGTAGTATACTAGACATTCAGTACTTC.